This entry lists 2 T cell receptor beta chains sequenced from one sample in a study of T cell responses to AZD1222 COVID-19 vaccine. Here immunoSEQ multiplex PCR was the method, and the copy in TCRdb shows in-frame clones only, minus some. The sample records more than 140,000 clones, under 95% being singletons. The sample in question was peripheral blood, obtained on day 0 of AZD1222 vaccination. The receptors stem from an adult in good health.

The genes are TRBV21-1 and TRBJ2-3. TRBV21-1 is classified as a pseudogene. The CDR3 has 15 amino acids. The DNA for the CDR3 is TGTGCCAGCAGCAAAGGATGGACGCTGGGGGATACGCAGTATTTT. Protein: CASSKGWTLGDTQYF.

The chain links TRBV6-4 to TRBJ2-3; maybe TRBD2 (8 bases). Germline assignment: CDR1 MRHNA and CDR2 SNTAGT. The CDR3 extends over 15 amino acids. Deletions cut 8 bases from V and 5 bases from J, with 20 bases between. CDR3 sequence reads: CASSDVAGQQDTQYF. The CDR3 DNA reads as TGTGCCAGCTCTGACGTAGCGGGACAGCAAGATACGCAGTATTTT.